This is a list of T cell receptor beta chains from one sample in a study of blood T cell repertoires in COVID-19. Sequencing was performed with immunoSEQ multiplex PCR; in TCRdb, only in-frame clones are kept and a portion is missing. The repertoire holds more than 85,000 clones, with 76% as singletons. Sequencing was performed on peripheral blood. These receptors all stem from a woman older than 75 with acute or convalescent COVID-19. Both conserved end residues are part of each CDR3. The D gene is left open where the match is weak. The size field is filled for only some rows; it gives once, few, many or a size class.

d_gene: TRBD1; abundance: NA; j_gene: TRBJ1-1; v_gene: TRBV10-3; CDR3aa: CAIQPSDRSETEAFF; CDR3nt: TGTGCCATCCAACCCTCGGACAGGAGCGAGACTGAAGCTTTCTTT
d_gene: NA; abundance: NA; j_gene: TRBJ2-3; v_gene: TRBV11-3; CDR3aa: CASSFGFRTDTQYF; CDR3nt: TGTGCCAGCAGCTTTGGCTTTCGCACAGATACGCAGTATTTT
d_gene: TRBD2; abundance: once; j_gene: TRBJ2-1; v_gene: TRBV9; CDR3aa: CASSVPAGIYNEQFF; CDR3nt: TGTGCCAGCAGCGTACCAGCGGGAATCTACAATGAGCAGTTCTTC
d_gene: TRBD1; abundance: NA; j_gene: TRBJ2-2; v_gene: TRBV25-1; CDR3aa: CASSEPGQGAVGELFF; CDR3nt: TGTGCCAGCAGTGAGCCGGGACAGGGGGCGGTCGGGGAGCTGTTTTTT
d_gene: NA; abundance: NA; j_gene: TRBJ2-5; v_gene: TRBV6-5; CDR3aa: CATGRDSQETQYF; CDR3nt: TGTGCCACGGGCCGGGACTCACAAGAGACCCAGTACTTC
d_gene: NA; abundance: NA; j_gene: TRBJ1-3; v_gene: TRBV10-3; CDR3aa: CAISDRTGSSGNTIYF; CDR3nt: TGTGCCATCAGCGACCGAACAGGGAGCTCTGGAAACACCATATATTTT
d_gene: TRBD1; abundance: NA; j_gene: TRBJ2-3; v_gene: TRBV5-1; CDR3aa: CASNTGAGTDTQYF; CDR3nt: TGCGCCAGCAACACAGGGGCGGGCACAGATACGCAGTATTTT
d_gene: TRBD2; abundance: NA; j_gene: TRBJ2-5; v_gene: TRBV9; CDR3aa: CASSPGLAGGPRWETQYF; CDR3nt: TGTGCCAGCAGCCCGGGACTAGCGGGGGGGCCTCGGTGGGAGACCCAGTACTTC
d_gene: TRBD2; abundance: NA; j_gene: TRBJ2-1; v_gene: TRBV4-3; CDR3aa: CASSQAIPQIAGEPNEQFF; CDR3nt: TGCGCCAGCAGCCAAGCCATCCCCCAGATAGCGGGAGAGCCCAATGAGCAGTTCTTC
d_gene: NA; abundance: NA; j_gene: TRBJ1-5; v_gene: TRBV3-1/TRBV3-2; CDR3aa: CASSQDTSENQPQHF; CDR3nt: TGTGCCAGCAGCCAAGATACGAGTGAAAATCAGCCCCAGCATTTT
d_gene: TRBD1; abundance: NA; j_gene: TRBJ1-2; v_gene: TRBV19; CDR3aa: CASRNGQGTYGYTF; CDR3nt: TGTGCCAGTAGAAATGGACAGGGAACCTATGGCTACACCTTC
d_gene: TRBD1; abundance: few; j_gene: TRBJ1-2; v_gene: TRBV5-1; CDR3aa: CASSSPGQGAGSYTF; CDR3nt: TGCGCCAGCAGCTCTCCGGGACAGGGAGCCGGAAGCTACACCTTC
d_gene: NA; abundance: NA; j_gene: TRBJ1-5; v_gene: TRBV6-5; CDR3aa: CASRENSNQPQHF; CDR3nt: TGTGCCAGCAGAGAGAATAGCAATCAGCCCCAGCATTTT
d_gene: TRBD2; abundance: NA; j_gene: TRBJ2-7; v_gene: TRBV7-7; CDR3aa: CASSLGTSGSYEQYF; CDR3nt: TGTGCCAGCAGCTTGGGGACTAGCGGGTCCTATGAGCAGTACTTC
d_gene: NA; abundance: NA; j_gene: TRBJ1-2; v_gene: TRBV7-9; CDR3aa: CASSLALTNYGYTF; CDR3nt: TGTGCCAGCAGCTTAGCACTAACTAACTATGGCTACACCTTC
d_gene: NA; abundance: NA; j_gene: TRBJ1-6; v_gene: TRBV4-3; CDR3aa: CASSQETVNNSPLHF; CDR3nt: TGCGCCAGCAGCCAAGAGACAGTTAATAATTCACCCCTCCACTTT
d_gene: NA; abundance: NA; j_gene: TRBJ2-7; v_gene: TRBV3-1/TRBV3-2; CDR3aa: CASSQAVKGEQYF; CDR3nt: TGTGCCAGCAGCCAAGCGGTTAAGGGGGAGCAGTACTTC
d_gene: NA; abundance: NA; j_gene: TRBJ2-1; v_gene: TRBV7-7; CDR3aa: CASSETLGAYNEQFF; CDR3nt: TGTGCCAGCAGCGAGACGCTAGGGGCCTACAATGAGCAGTTCTTC
d_gene: NA; abundance: NA; j_gene: TRBJ2-3; v_gene: TRBV4-2; CDR3aa: CASRGHGDTQYF; CDR3nt: TGTGCCAGCAGAGGACACGGGGATACGCAGTATTTT
d_gene: TRBD1; abundance: NA; j_gene: TRBJ2-4; v_gene: TRBV7-2; CDR3aa: CASSAQGAGNIQYF; CDR3nt: TGTGCCAGCAGCGCACAGGGGGCTGGAAACATTCAGTACTTC
d_gene: TRBD1; abundance: NA; j_gene: TRBJ1-5; v_gene: TRBV7-3; CDR3aa: CASSPSGGLQPQHF; CDR3nt: TGTGCCAGCAGCCCTTCAGGGGGACTTCAGCCCCAGCATTTT
d_gene: NA; abundance: NA; j_gene: TRBJ1-4; v_gene: TRBV6-1; CDR3aa: CASSEFGFNEKLFF; CDR3nt: TGTGCCAGCAGTGAGTTCGGGTTTAATGAAAAACTGTTTTTT
d_gene: TRBD1; abundance: once; j_gene: TRBJ2-7; v_gene: TRBV5-1; CDR3aa: CASSLFQGAGEQYF; CDR3nt: TGCGCCAGCAGCCTGTTTCAGGGGGCTGGCGAGCAGTACTTC
d_gene: TRBD1; abundance: NA; j_gene: TRBJ1-4; v_gene: TRBV4-2; CDR3aa: CASGGGGYSEKLFF; CDR3nt: TGTGCCAGCGGAGGAGGGGGCTACAGTGAAAAACTGTTTTTT
d_gene: TRBD1; abundance: NA; j_gene: TRBJ2-7; v_gene: TRBV10-3; CDR3aa: CAISVRRGQGNEQYF; CDR3nt: TGTGCCATCAGTGTTCGTCGGGGACAGGGGAACGAGCAGTACTTC
d_gene: NA; abundance: NA; j_gene: TRBJ2-3; v_gene: TRBV24-1; CDR3aa: CATSDPPRDTQYF; CDR3nt: TGTGCCACCAGTGATCCCCCGAGGGATACGCAGTATTTT
d_gene: TRBD2; abundance: NA; j_gene: TRBJ2-7; v_gene: TRBV3-1/TRBV3-2; CDR3aa: CASSPASGPYEQYF; CDR3nt: TGTGCCAGCAGCCCCGCTAGCGGACCCTACGAGCAGTACTTC
d_gene: NA; abundance: NA; j_gene: TRBJ1-2; v_gene: TRBV19; CDR3aa: CASSMGRMHYGYTF; CDR3nt: TGTGCCAGTAGTATGGGGAGAATGCACTATGGCTACACCTTC
d_gene: TRBD2; abundance: NA; j_gene: TRBJ2-1; v_gene: TRBV3-1/TRBV3-2; CDR3aa: CASSPSEAGGAFGQFF; CDR3nt: TGTGCCAGCAGCCCAAGCGAGGCGGGAGGGGCGTTCGGGCAGTTCTTC
d_gene: TRBD1; abundance: NA; j_gene: TRBJ1-2; v_gene: TRBV11-3; CDR3aa: CASSIGQGALCGYTF; CDR3nt: TGTGCCAGCAGCATTGGACAGGGGGCGCTATGTGGCTACACCTTC
d_gene: TRBD1; abundance: NA; j_gene: TRBJ2-7; v_gene: TRBV18; CDR3aa: CASSPPSRGPYEQYF; CDR3nt: TGTGCCAGCTCACCACCCTCAAGGGGGCCCTACGAGCAGTACTTC
d_gene: TRBD1; abundance: NA; j_gene: TRBJ1-1; v_gene: TRBV18; CDR3aa: CASSPEGAGAFF; CDR3nt: TGTGCCAGCTCACCTGAGGGGGCTGGTGCTTTCTTT
d_gene: TRBD1; abundance: NA; j_gene: TRBJ1-1; v_gene: TRBV5-8; CDR3aa: CASSWPGQVRNTEAFF; CDR3nt: TGTGCCAGCAGCTGGCCGGGACAGGTACGGAACACTGAAGCTTTCTTT
d_gene: NA; abundance: NA; j_gene: TRBJ1-2; v_gene: TRBV2; CDR3aa: CASRETGLGGYTF; CDR3nt: TGTGCCAGCAGAGAAACAGGGCTCGGTGGCTACACCTTC
d_gene: TRBD1; abundance: once; j_gene: TRBJ1-5; v_gene: TRBV6-5; CDR3aa: CASTTGGAGNQPQHF; CDR3nt: TGTGCCAGCACCACAGGGGGCGCGGGCAATCAGCCCCAGCATTTT
d_gene: NA; abundance: few; j_gene: TRBJ1-5; v_gene: TRBV18; CDR3aa: CASSPGGNQPQHF; CDR3nt: TGTGCCAGCTCACCAGGGGGGAATCAGCCCCAGCATTTT
d_gene: TRBD1; abundance: NA; j_gene: TRBJ1-6; v_gene: TRBV3-1/TRBV3-2; CDR3aa: CASSGGGFNSPLHF; CDR3nt: TGTGCCAGCAGCGGAGGGGGCTTCAATTCACCCCTCCACTTT
d_gene: TRBD1; abundance: NA; j_gene: TRBJ1-6; v_gene: TRBV6-1; CDR3aa: CASSETQGALLSSPLHF; CDR3nt: TGTGCCAGCAGTGAGACCCAGGGGGCGCTGCTTTCTTCACCCCTCCACTTT
d_gene: NA; abundance: NA; j_gene: TRBJ1-4; v_gene: TRBV7-2; CDR3aa: CASSLVGSSEKLFF; CDR3nt: TGTGCCAGCAGCTTAGTAGGGAGCTCCGAAAAACTGTTTTTT
d_gene: NA; abundance: once; j_gene: TRBJ2-3; v_gene: TRBV4-1; CDR3aa: CASSQERDSPDTQYF; CDR3nt: TGCGCCAGCAGCCAAGAAAGGGACTCGCCAGATACGCAGTATTTT
d_gene: TRBD2; abundance: once; j_gene: TRBJ2-3; v_gene: TRBV7-9; CDR3aa: CASSLATREGKDTQYF; CDR3nt: TGTGCCAGCAGCTTAGCGACGCGGGAGGGCAAGGATACGCAGTATTTT